Listed below are T cell receptor beta chains from one sample, sequenced in a study of cytomegalovirus exposure and HLA in healthy donors. The protocol was immunoSEQ multiplex PCR, while the TCRdb copy is restricted to in-frame clones and leaves out a portion. The sample yields nearly 200,000 clones, roughly 80% seen once. Sequences were obtained from PBMCs. These receptors were collected from a woman aged 25-40 years in good health and CMV-seropositive. Each CDR3 is given with its conserved first and last residue. A D gene is named only where the DNA matches it firmly. Size is stated for part of the rows, as once, few or many counts, or as a class when the clone is expanded.

j_call d_call clone_size v_call cdr3_aa cdr3_nt
TRBJ1-4 . . TRBV6-1 CASSEVAGGEKLFF TGTGCCAGCAGTGAAGTGGCAGGTGGTGAAAAACTGTTTTTT
TRBJ2-2 TRBD2 . TRBV29-1 CSVGTSGRGELFF TGCAGCGTTGGGACTAGCGGCCGCGGGGAGCTGTTTTTT
TRBJ2-7 . once TRBV5-6 CASSLRGNPYEQYF TGTGCCAGCAGCTTGAGAGGGAATCCCTACGAGCAGTACTTC
TRBJ2-7 TRBD2 . TRBV4-3 CASSQGLAGGPYEQYF TGCGCCAGCAGCCAGGGACTAGCGGGAGGGCCCTACGAGCAGTACTTC
TRBJ1-2 TRBD1 . TRBV28 CASSPGGQGGGYTF TGTGCCAGCAGTCCCGGGGGACAGGGAGGGGGCTACACCTTC
TRBJ2-7 . . TRBV27 CASSLSPGQGMYF TGTGCCAGCAGTTTATCCCCCGGTCAGGGTATGTACTTC
TRBJ1-1 . . TRBV7-9 CASSFSGSTEAFF TGTGCCAGCAGCTTCTCCGGGAGCACTGAAGCTTTCTTT
TRBJ1-1 . . TRBV18 CASSQGQRVNTEAFF TGTGCCAGCTCACAAGGACAGAGAGTTAACACTGAAGCTTTCTTT
TRBJ1-5 . . TRBV6-6 CASSYSTSNQPQHF TGTGCCAGCAGTTACTCGACAAGCAATCAGCCCCAGCATTTT
TRBJ1-1 . . TRBV10-3 CAITYGAKNTEAFF TGTGCCATCACATATGGGGCCAAGAACACTGAAGCTTTCTTT
TRBJ2-3 . . TRBV19 CASSPTSVWLTDTQYF TGTGCCAGTAGTCCGACAAGTGTGTGGCTGACAGATACGCAGTATTTT
TRBJ2-6 TRBD2 . TRBV11-2 CASSLDHLAGRAGANVLTF TGTGCCAGCAGCTTAGATCATCTAGCGGGACGAGCTGGGGCCAACGTCCTGACTTTC
TRBJ2-2 TRBD2 . TRBV7-9 CASSSEGASGLTGELFF TGTGCCAGCAGCTCGGAAGGGGCTAGCGGGCTCACCGGGGAGCTGTTTTTT
TRBJ1-6 TRBD1 . TRBV2 CASSDEGASPLHF TGTGCCAGCAGTGATGAGGGGGCCTCACCCCTCCACTTT
TRBJ2-1 TRBD2 . TRBV7-8 CASSLVSGSSYNEQFF TGTGCCAGCAGCTTAGTGAGCGGGAGCTCCTACAATGAGCAGTTCTTC
TRBJ1-1 . . TRBV2 CASSEALRGNTEAFF TGTGCCAGCAGTGAAGCGCTTCGGGGAAACACTGAAGCTTTCTTT
TRBJ1-2 TRBD1 few TRBV4-2 CASSQGPPFGQASPGYTF TGTGCCAGCAGCCAAGGACCGCCCTTTGGACAGGCGTCGCCTGGCTACACCTTC
TRBJ2-1 . . TRBV7-9 CASSSEAGISSYNEQFF TGTGCCAGCAGCTCAGAGGCGGGGATAAGCTCCTACAATGAGCAGTTCTTC
TRBJ2-3 TRBD1 . TRBV6-1 CASSQGYRGPTDTQYF TGTGCCAGCAGTCAAGGGTACAGGGGACCCACAGATACGCAGTATTTT
TRBJ1-1 . . TRBV6-1 CASRGRGGNTEAFF TGTGCCAGCAGGGGGAGGGGAGGGAACACTGAAGCTTTCTTT
TRBJ1-2 TRBD1 . TRBV7-2 CASSLRQGAGGYTF TGTGCCAGCAGCTTACGGCAGGGGGCAGGAGGCTACACCTTC
TRBJ2-7 TRBD1 . TRBV11-1 CASSFDMGTGNYEQYF TGTGCCAGCAGCTTCGATATGGGGACAGGGAACTACGAGCAGTACTTC
TRBJ2-1 . . TRBV20-1 CSADRLLQFF TGCAGTGCCGATAGACTACTGCAGTTCTTC
TRBJ1-5 TRBD1 . TRBV30 CAWAPGQGVTSNQPQHF TGTGCCTGGGCCCCCGGACAGGGGGTTACTAGCAATCAGCCCCAGCATTTT
TRBJ1-2 . . TRBV5-1 CASSLAGQTYGYTF TGCGCCAGCAGCTTGGCCGGACAGACATATGGCTACACCTTC
TRBJ2-5 TRBD2 . TRBV7-7 CASSFSGRAGETQYF TGTGCCAGCAGCTTTAGCGGGAGGGCCGGTGAGACCCAGTACTTC
TRBJ2-5 TRBD2 . TRBV27 CASSGGGASWETQYF TGTGCCAGCAGTGGCGGGGGGGCCAGTTGGGAGACCCAGTACTTC
TRBJ2-7 TRBD2 . TRBV5-6 CASSLYPSPSGLPYEQYF TGTGCCAGCAGCTTGTATCCGTCGCCTAGCGGGCTCCCCTACGAGCAGTACTTC
TRBJ2-1 . . TRBV14 CASSQVIRLFF TGTGCCAGCAGCCAAGTGATTCGGTTATTCTTC
TRBJ2-1 . . TRBV7-2 CASSLNYPNEQFF TGTGCCAGCAGCTTAAACTACCCCAATGAGCAGTTCTTC
TRBJ1-1 . . TRBV6-5 CASSYIGRVNTEAFF TGTGCCAGCAGTTATATCGGCAGGGTGAACACTGAAGCTTTCTTT
TRBJ2-5 . . TRBV5-1 CASSLSSDQETQYF TGCGCCAGCAGCTTGTCGAGTGACCAAGAGACCCAGTACTTC
TRBJ1-2 . once TRBV28 CASGSGFSPLVPPYGYTF TGTGCCAGCGGTTCCGGGTTCTCACCCCTTGTCCCTCCCTATGGCTACACCTTC
TRBJ1-1 . . TRBV4-1 CASSQAAAGEAFF TGCGCCAGCAGCCAGGCTGCTGCAGGTGAAGCTTTCTTT
TRBJ2-1 TRBD2 . TRBV29-1 CSVQLYERGLGDEQFF TGCAGCGTTCAGCTCTACGAGCGGGGCCTGGGGGATGAGCAGTTCTTC
TRBJ1-2 . . TRBV25-1 CASSDADYGYTF TGTGCCAGCAGTGACGCAGACTATGGCTACACCTTC
TRBJ1-4 TRBD1 . TRBV6-6 CASSYPPGTDEKLFF TGTGCCAGCAGTTACCCACCCGGGACAGATGAAAAACTGTTTTTT
TRBJ2-6 TRBD2 few TRBV5-4 CASSSGTSGRGSGANVLTF TGTGCCAGCAGCTCAGGGACTAGCGGGAGGGGCTCTGGGGCCAACGTCCTGACTTTC
TRBJ2-7 . . TRBV5-1 CASSWGLAESSYEQYF TGCGCCAGCAGCTGGGGGCTAGCGGAGAGCTCCTACGAGCAGTACTTC
TRBJ2-4 TRBD2 . TRBV29-1 CSVEGRTSGDQLSAKNIQYF TGCAGCGTTGAAGGCCGGACTAGCGGGGACCAATTATCAGCCAAAAACATTCAGTACTTC
TRBJ2-1 . . TRBV27 CASRPELASNEQFF TGTGCCAGCCGCCCGGAGCTAGCGAGTAATGAGCAGTTCTTC